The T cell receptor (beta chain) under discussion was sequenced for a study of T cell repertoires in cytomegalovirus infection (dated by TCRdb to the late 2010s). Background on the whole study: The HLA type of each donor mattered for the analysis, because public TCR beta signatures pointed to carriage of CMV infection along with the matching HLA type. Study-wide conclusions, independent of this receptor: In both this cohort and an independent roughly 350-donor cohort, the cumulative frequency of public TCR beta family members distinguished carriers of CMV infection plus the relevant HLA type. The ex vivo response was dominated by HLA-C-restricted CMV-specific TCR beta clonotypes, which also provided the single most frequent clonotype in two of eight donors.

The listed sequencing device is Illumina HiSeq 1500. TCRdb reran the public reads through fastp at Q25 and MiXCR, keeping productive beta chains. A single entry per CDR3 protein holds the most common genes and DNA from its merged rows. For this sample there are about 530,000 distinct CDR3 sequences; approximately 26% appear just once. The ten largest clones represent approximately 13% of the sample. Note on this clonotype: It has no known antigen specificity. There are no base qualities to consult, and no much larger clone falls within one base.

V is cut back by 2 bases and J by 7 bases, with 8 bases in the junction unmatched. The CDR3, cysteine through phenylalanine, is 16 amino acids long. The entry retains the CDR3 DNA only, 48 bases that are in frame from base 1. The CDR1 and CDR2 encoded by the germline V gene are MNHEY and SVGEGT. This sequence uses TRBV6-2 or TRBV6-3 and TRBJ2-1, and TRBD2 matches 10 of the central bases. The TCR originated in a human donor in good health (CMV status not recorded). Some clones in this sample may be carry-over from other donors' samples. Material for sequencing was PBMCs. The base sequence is TGTGCCAGCAGTTACGGGGGAGCGGGAGGGCTGAATGAGCAGTTCTTC. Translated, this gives CASSYGGAGGLNEQFF.